One sample yielded the 15 T cell receptor beta chains listed below, sequenced in a study of T cell responses to AZD1222 COVID-19 vaccine. Profiled with immunoSEQ multiplex PCR; TCRdb holds only in-frame clones, not every one. This sample has around 85,000 clones, with 80% to 90% found just once. The sample in question was peripheral blood, obtained on day 0 of AZD1222 vaccination. The source of these receptors is an adult in good health.

The chain uses TRBV11-2 and TRBJ2-3; 10 bases are shared with TRBD2. Unmatched junction bases numbered 1, after V lost 1 base and J lost 0 bases. Per germline, CDR1 SGHAT and CDR2 FQNNGV. CDR3 length: 16 residues. CDR3 sequence: CASSLVAGGSTDTQYF. The CDR3 DNA reads TGTGCCAGCAGCTTAGTAGCGGGAGGAAGCACAGATACGCAGTATTTT.

CDR3 in DNA: TGTGCCAGCAGCCAAGATAAGGGGTACCAGTACTTC. Amino acid sequence: CASSQDKGYQYF. The V gene is TRBV3-1 (or the pseudogene TRBV3-2), the J gene TRBJ2-5, with D maybe TRBD1 (5 bases). Trimming stripped 0 bases from V and 10 bases from J, with 9 bases between. The length of the CDR3 is 12 residues. CDR1 is LGHDT and CDR2 is YNNKEL in the germline V gene (reference sequence).

The genes are TRBV5-4 and TRBJ2-2; D ambiguous. V was trimmed by 4 bases and J by 6 bases, leaving 19 bases between them. Germline V gives CDR1 SGHNT, CDR2 YYREEE (reference sequence). The CDR3 consists of 16 residues. This CDR3 reads CASSGISGVLPGELFF. The CDR3 DNA reads TGTGCCAGCAGCGGAATCTCTGGGGTCCTCCCCGGGGAGCTGTTTTTT.

V is TRBV6-4 and J is TRBJ2-1; D perhaps matches TRBD1 (5 bases). V was shortened by 6 bases and J by 4 bases, with 10 bases between the two germline ends. This CDR3 region has 13 residues. Germline V gives CDR1 MRHNA, CDR2 SNTAGT. CDR3 in amino acids: CASSETVYNEQFF. CDR3 DNA sequence: TGTGCCAGCAGCGAGACAGTATACAATGAGCAGTTCTTC.

The chain has TRBV11-1 and TRBJ2-1; D gene ambiguous. This CDR3 is built from 15 residues. Germline V gene sequence: CDR1 SGHAT, CDR2 FQDESV (reference sequence). The V end lost 6 bases, the J end lost 6 bases, and 18 bases lay between the germline ends. The CDR3 region has the DNA TGTGCCAGCAGTTCGAGACCGGGCCCGGGCAATGAGCAGTTCTTC. The encoded protein is CASSSRPGPGNEQFF.

This clone was detected only once. This chain connects TRBV4-2 to TRBJ1-2; TRBD1 matches at 7 bases. Germline V gene sequence: CDR1 LGHNA, CDR2 YNFKEQ. Trimming took 0 bases from V and 2 from J; bases not matched to a gene: 3. This CDR3 has 15 amino acids. The DNA for the CDR3 is TGTGCCAGCAGCCAAGACGCGACAGGGAACTATGGCTACACCTTC. Translated, it gives CASSQDATGNYGYTF.

The chain employs TRBV19 and TRBJ2-2; no reliable D call. This CDR3 spans 13 amino acids. With 2 bases removed from V and 1 base from J, the gap between germline ends came to 2 bases. Germline V gives CDR1 LNHDA, CDR2 SQIVND (reference sequence). This CDR3 is CASSILNTGELFF. CDR3 DNA sequence: TGTGCCAGTAGTATATTGAACACCGGGGAGCTGTTTTTT.

This chain links TRBV6-1 with TRBJ2-5; TRBD2 matches 11 bases. Germline CDR1 and CDR2: MNHNS and SASEGT. The CDR3 loop spans 17 amino acids. Losses at the gene ends were 4 bases for V and 8 bases for J; bases not matched to a gene: 15. This chain's CDR3 is CASSGALAGAPRVTQYF. CDR3 in DNA: TGTGCCAGCAGTGGGGCACTAGCGGGGGCCCCCCGTGTCACCCAGTACTTC.

This clone was detected only once. V is TRBV6-5 and J is TRBJ1-1, with 7 positions matching TRBD1. Trimming cost V 7 bases and J 11 bases; bases outside gene matches: 13. From germline, CDR1 is MNHEY and CDR2 SVGAGI. CDR3 length equals 13 residues. The CDR3 sequence is CASITSSGGPAFF. The CDR3 DNA follows: TGTGCCAGCATAACCTCTTCAGGGGGTCCTGCTTTCTTT.

This clone was seen at least ten times. V and J are TRBV24-1 and TRBJ2-3; 11 bases fit TRBD2. V shed 3 bases and J 6 bases; nucleotides not matched to a gene: 10. Germline assignment: CDR1 KGHDR and CDR2 SFDVKD. The CDR3 is 17 residues long. CDR3 sequence reads: CATSDPSGRPYRDTQYF. Written as DNA, the CDR3 is TGTGCCACCAGTGATCCTAGCGGGAGGCCTTACCGGGATACGCAGTATTTT.

This clone was picked up a small number of times. V is TRBV27 and J is TRBJ1-4; D ambiguous. Looked up from germline, CDR1 is MNHEY and CDR2 is SMNVEV (reference sequence). The V gene lost 6 bases and the J gene lost 0 bases, with 17 bases spanning the gap. The CDR3 covers 17 residues. CDR3 in DNA: TGTGCCAGCAGACCCGTCTTTGGGGATGCAACTAATGAAAAACTGTTTTTT. This encodes CASRPVFGDATNEKLFF.

The CDR3: CASSWGMNTEAFF. The DNA for the CDR3 is TGTGCCAGCAGTTGGGGGATGAACACTGAAGCTTTCTTT. The chain is built from TRBV6-2 or TRBV6-3 and TRBJ1-1; tentative D call: TRBD1 (5 bases). The CDR3 sequence is 13 residues long. V gave up 4 bases and J gave up 0 bases, with 6 bases separating them. CDR1 is MNHEY and CDR2 is SVGEGT in the germline V gene.

The chain carries TRBV29-1 and TRBJ2-7; 9 positions match TRBD1. Germline values: CDR1 SQVTM, CDR2 ANQGSEA. Losses at the gene ends were 3 bases for V and 7 bases for J; bases not matched to a gene: 1. The CDR3 runs 11 residues. The CDR3 loop is CSVDGTGEQYF. The CDR3 nucleotides are TGCAGCGTTGATGGGACAGGGGAGCAGTACTTC.

CDR3 DNA: TGCGCCAGCAGCTCCCTGAGTCAGGGAGCGAATACGCAGTATTTT. This gives the protein CASSSLSQGANTQYF. The rearrangement uses TRBV5-1 and TRBJ2-3; perhaps D is TRBD1 or TRBD2 (5 bases each). V dropped 3 bases and J dropped 7 bases, with 18 bases sitting between them. Germline V lookup: CDR1 SGHRS, CDR2 YFSETQ. CDR3 length: 15 amino acids.

The rearrangement links TRBV5-6 to TRBJ1-3; D is undetermined. The CDR3 is 14 amino acids. V was cut by 1 base and J by 2 bases, with 7 bases left in between. The germline gives CDR1 SGHDT, CDR2 YYEEEE. The CDR3 loop reads CASSLRSAGNTIYF. The CDR3 nucleotides read TGTGCCAGCAGCTTGAGGTCTGCTGGAAACACCATATATTTT. Supplemented by reference TRBV5-6 and TRBJ1-3, the full variable domain reads DAGVTQSPTHLIKTRGQQVTLRCSPKSGHDTVSWYQQALGQGPQFIFQYYEEEERQRGNFPDRFSGHQFPNYSSELNVNALLLGDSALYLCASSLRSAGNTIYFGEGSWLTVV.